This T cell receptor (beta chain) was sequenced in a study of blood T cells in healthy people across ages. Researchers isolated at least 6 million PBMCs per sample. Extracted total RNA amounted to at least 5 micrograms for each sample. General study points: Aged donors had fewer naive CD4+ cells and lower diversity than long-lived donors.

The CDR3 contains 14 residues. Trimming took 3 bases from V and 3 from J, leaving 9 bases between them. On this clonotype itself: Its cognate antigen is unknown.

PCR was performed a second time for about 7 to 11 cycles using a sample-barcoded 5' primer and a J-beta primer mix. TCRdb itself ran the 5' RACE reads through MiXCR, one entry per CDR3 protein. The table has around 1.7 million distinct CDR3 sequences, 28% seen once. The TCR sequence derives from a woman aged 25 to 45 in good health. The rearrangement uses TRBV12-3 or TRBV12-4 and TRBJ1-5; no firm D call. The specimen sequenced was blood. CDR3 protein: CASSFDQINQPQHF. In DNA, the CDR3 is TGTGCCAGCAGTTTCGACCAGATCAATCAGCCCCAGCATTTT.